A selection of T cell receptor beta chains follows, all from one sample in a study of T cell clonotyping in hematopoietic cell transplantation. TCRdb's table, derived via immunoSEQ multiplex PCR, lists solely in-frame clones and lacks some. The table lists about 7,100 clones, 88% of them singletons. The sample was peripheral blood mononuclear cells, taken before stem cell transplant. The receptor set was obtained from a man aged 55 to 69 with acute myeloid leukemia. Some clones in this sample may be carry-over from other donors' samples. Both conserved end residues are part of each CDR3. Each record gives: V gene, clone size, D gene, J gene, CDR3 DNA, CDR3 protein. D genes are given only for firm matches. Not all rows give a size; the values are once, few, many and, for expanded clones, a class.

V gene: TRBV6-4
clone size: .
D gene: .
J gene: TRBJ2-1
CDR3 DNA: TGTGCCAGCAGTGAGGGCGAAAGCTCCTACAATGAGCAGTTCTTC
CDR3 protein: CASSEGESSYNEQFF

V gene: TRBV19
clone size: .
D gene: .
J gene: TRBJ1-3
CDR3 DNA: TGTGCCAGTAGTATAGATCGTGACAGCTCTGGAAACACCATATATTTT
CDR3 protein: CASSIDRDSSGNTIYF

V gene: TRBV19
clone size: .
D gene: TRBD2
J gene: TRBJ2-5
CDR3 DNA: TGTGCCAGTAGTATCATCGGGGGGGCCCTAGAGACCCAGTACTTC
CDR3 protein: CASSIIGGALETQYF

V gene: TRBV5-5
clone size: few
D gene: .
J gene: TRBJ2-7
CDR3 DNA: TGTGCCAGCAGCTGGGGCTACGAGCAGTACTTC
CDR3 protein: CASSWGYEQYF

V gene: TRBV5-1
clone size: .
D gene: .
J gene: TRBJ2-6
CDR3 DNA: TGCGCCAGCAGCTTCAACTACCAGGGTTCTGGGGCCAACGTCCTGACTTTC
CDR3 protein: CASSFNYQGSGANVLTF

V gene: TRBV16
clone size: .
D gene: .
J gene: TRBJ2-7
CDR3 DNA: TGTGCCAGCAGCCAAAATACAGGGTGGAACGAGCAGTACTTC
CDR3 protein: CASSQNTGWNEQYF

V gene: TRBV4-1
clone size: .
D gene: .
J gene: TRBJ2-7
CDR3 DNA: TGCGCCAGCAGCCAAACCTCCCGGGACCCACCCTCCGAGCAGTACTTC
CDR3 protein: CASSQTSRDPPSEQYF

V gene: TRBV10-3
clone size: .
D gene: .
J gene: TRBJ2-7
CDR3 DNA: TGTGCCATCAGTGAAAGGGACATCTACGAGCAGTACTTC
CDR3 protein: CAISERDIYEQYF

V gene: TRBV29-1
clone size: once
D gene: .
J gene: TRBJ1-3
CDR3 DNA: TGCAGCGTTGCGGGGAGCTACCCTGGAAACACCATATATTTT
CDR3 protein: CSVAGSYPGNTIYF

V gene: TRBV5-1
clone size: .
D gene: .
J gene: TRBJ2-6
CDR3 DNA: TGCGCCAGCAGCACGACCTCTGGGGCCAACGTCCTGACTTTC
CDR3 protein: CASSTTSGANVLTF

V gene: TRBV5-1
clone size: once
D gene: .
J gene: TRBJ2-7
CDR3 DNA: TGCGCCAGCAGCTTGGACGGGATCTATTACGAGCAGTACTTC
CDR3 protein: CASSLDGIYYEQYF

V gene: TRBV5-4
clone size: .
D gene: .
J gene: TRBJ1-1
CDR3 DNA: TGTGCCAGCAGCTCAAACAGGGAAGGTACTGAAGCTTTCTTT
CDR3 protein: CASSSNREGTEAFF

V gene: TRBV5-7
clone size: .
D gene: .
J gene: TRBJ1-5
CDR3 DNA: TGTGCCAGCAGCGGATCAGGGATTCCCCCCGGGCAGCCCCAGCATTTT
CDR3 protein: CASSGSGIPPGQPQHF

V gene: TRBV29-1
clone size: .
D gene: TRBD2
J gene: TRBJ2-7
CDR3 DNA: TGCAGCGTTGCCGGGACTACCTACGAGCAGTACTTC
CDR3 protein: CSVAGTTYEQYF

V gene: TRBV5-1
clone size: .
D gene: TRBD1
J gene: TRBJ1-2
CDR3 DNA: TGCGCCAGCAGCTTGGGAAGGACAGGGGCCTACGATGGCTACACCTTC
CDR3 protein: CASSLGRTGAYDGYTF

V gene: TRBV5-1
clone size: few
D gene: .
J gene: TRBJ2-5
CDR3 DNA: TGCGCCAGCAGGTCTTCTAGCCGGGAGACCCAGTACTTC
CDR3 protein: CASRSSSRETQYF

V gene: TRBV28
clone size: .
D gene: .
J gene: TRBJ2-7
CDR3 DNA: TGTGCCAGCAGTTTGACACAGGGTATCTCCTACGAGCAGTACTTC
CDR3 protein: CASSLTQGISYEQYF

V gene: TRBV2
clone size: .
D gene: TRBD2
J gene: TRBJ2-7
CDR3 DNA: TGTGCCAGCACCGCGGAGCGGGGGCCTTCCTACGAGCAGTACTTC
CDR3 protein: CASTAERGPSYEQYF

V gene: TRBV5-1
clone size: .
D gene: TRBD2
J gene: TRBJ2-7
CDR3 DNA: TGCGCCAGCAGAGGGACTAGCGGGACGGGCGAGCAGTACTTC
CDR3 protein: CASRGTSGTGEQYF

V gene: TRBV7-9
clone size: once
D gene: .
J gene: TRBJ2-7
CDR3 DNA: TGTGCCAGCAGCTCCGTGGGGGAGCAGTACTTC
CDR3 protein: CASSSVGEQYF

V gene: TRBV5-1
clone size: .
D gene: TRBD2
J gene: TRBJ2-3
CDR3 DNA: TGCGCCAGCAGCCCAGAAGCGGCGGGACTAGCCCTGTTTACGCAGTATTTT
CDR3 protein: CASSPEAAGLALFTQYF

V gene: TRBV28
clone size: .
D gene: .
J gene: TRBJ1-5
CDR3 DNA: TGTGCCAGCAGTTTCGGGGGGGGGCAGCCCCAGCATTTT
CDR3 protein: CASSFGGGQPQHF

V gene: TRBV19
clone size: .
D gene: .
J gene: TRBJ1-4
CDR3 DNA: TGTGCCAGTAGTATACCGTCAACTAATGAAAAACTGTTTTTT
CDR3 protein: CASSIPSTNEKLFF

V gene: TRBV6-5
clone size: .
D gene: .
J gene: TRBJ2-1
CDR3 DNA: TGTGCCAGCAGTTACTCGAACTACAATGAGCAGTTCTTC
CDR3 protein: CASSYSNYNEQFF

V gene: TRBV28
clone size: .
D gene: .
J gene: TRBJ1-5
CDR3 DNA: TGTGCCAGCAGTTTATATTCCGGGGCCGACGGGCCCCAGCATTTT
CDR3 protein: CASSLYSGADGPQHF

V gene: TRBV14
clone size: .
D gene: .
J gene: TRBJ2-7
CDR3 DNA: TGTGCCAGCAGCCAAGCAACGGGGTTCTACGAGCAGTACTTC
CDR3 protein: CASSQATGFYEQYF

V gene: TRBV10-1
clone size: .
D gene: TRBD2
J gene: TRBJ2-7
CDR3 DNA: TGCGCCAGCAGTGATCGACTAGCGGGCCAATACTACGAGCAGTACTTC
CDR3 protein: CASSDRLAGQYYEQYF

V gene: TRBV5-4
clone size: .
D gene: .
J gene: TRBJ2-2
CDR3 DNA: TGTGCCAGCAGCTTGGACGGGGGGCGCAGCACCGGGGAGCTGTTTTTT
CDR3 protein: CASSLDGGRSTGELFF

V gene: TRBV2
clone size: .
D gene: TRBD2
J gene: TRBJ2-1
CDR3 DNA: TGTGCCAGCAGCCGGGAGGGCCTATCGGACAATGAGCAGTTCTTC
CDR3 protein: CASSREGLSDNEQFF

V gene: TRBV5-1
clone size: .
D gene: .
J gene: TRBJ2-3
CDR3 DNA: TGCGCCAGCAGCTTGGGGACACTATCGGCAGATACGCAGTATTTT
CDR3 protein: CASSLGTLSADTQYF

V gene: TRBV6-6
clone size: .
D gene: .
J gene: TRBJ2-5
CDR3 DNA: TGTGCCAGCAGTTATGGGCGGGGAGGTGGGGAGACCCAGTACTTC
CDR3 protein: CASSYGRGGGETQYF

V gene: TRBV9
clone size: .
D gene: .
J gene: TRBJ2-7
CDR3 DNA: TGTGCCAGCAGCGCCGTGACTAGTGGCGAGCAGTACTTC
CDR3 protein: CASSAVTSGEQYF

V gene: TRBV5-6
clone size: .
D gene: TRBD1
J gene: TRBJ1-6
CDR3 DNA: TGTGCCAGCAGCTTGGAGACAGGGGGCAACAATTCACCCCTCCACTTT
CDR3 protein: CASSLETGGNNSPLHF

V gene: TRBV21-1
clone size: .
D gene: .
J gene: TRBJ1-4
CDR3 DNA: TGTGCCAGCAGCAAAGGGCCGGGTGGGGAAAAACTGTTTTTT
CDR3 protein: CASSKGPGGEKLFF

V gene: TRBV28
clone size: .
D gene: .
J gene: TRBJ2-1
CDR3 DNA: TGTGCCAGCGGGTTAAATGAGCAGTTCTTC
CDR3 protein: CASGLNEQFF